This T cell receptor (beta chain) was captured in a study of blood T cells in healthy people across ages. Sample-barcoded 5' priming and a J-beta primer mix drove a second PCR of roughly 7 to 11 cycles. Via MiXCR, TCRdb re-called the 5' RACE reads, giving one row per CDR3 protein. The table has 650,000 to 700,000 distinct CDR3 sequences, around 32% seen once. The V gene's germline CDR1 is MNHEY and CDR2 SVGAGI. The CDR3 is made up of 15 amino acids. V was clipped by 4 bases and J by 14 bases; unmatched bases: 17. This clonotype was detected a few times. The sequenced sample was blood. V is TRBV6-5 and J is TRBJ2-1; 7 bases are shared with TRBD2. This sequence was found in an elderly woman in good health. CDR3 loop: CASSSTSLAVYGEFF. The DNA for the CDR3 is TGTGCCAGCAGTTCCACGTCGCTAGCGGTCTATGGAGAGTTCTTC.